The source of this TCR beta chain is a study of breast tumors, draining lymph nodes, adjacent tissues. TCRdb reprocessed the multiplex PCR reads via MiXCR and lists one record per CDR3 protein. Among tens of thousands of distinct CDR3 sequences listed, roughly 23% were seen once. This clonotype appeared many times. The antigen is not known. From germline, CDR1 is SGHNT and CDR2 YYREEE (reference sequence). This CDR3 is 15 amino acids long. Trimming removed 2 bases from V and 2 bases from J; junction bases left unmatched: 5. Findings and limits, study-wide: Tumor and nontumor repertoires were significantly more similar in luminal-like than in basal-like breast cancer. Most tumor T cells seemingly derive from lymph node, then expand in tumor. Tumor TCR diversity was below lymph nodes but above nontumor tissue.

Sequencing was performed on breast tumor tissue. J is TRBJ2-7 and V is TRBV5-4; 9 nucleotides align to TRBD2. The source of this sequence is a female donor with breast cancer. Some clones in this sample may be carry-over from other donors' samples. This CDR3 reads CASSLAGGPPYEQYF. The CDR3 DNA reads TGTGCCAGCAGCTTAGCGGGGGGCCCACCCTACGAGCAGTACTTC.